The table lists the clone carrying this TCR beta chain with a few counts. Time point noted: persistent/refractory GD, antithyroid drugs over 5 years with positive TRAb. From RNA extracted from PBMCs, the TCR library was made. This specimen comes from a study of regulatory T cells in long-lasting Graves disease. The CDR3 totals 14 residues. The V gene lost 0 bases and the J gene lost 9 bases, with 13 bases spanning the gap. Germline CDR1 and CDR2: SGHDN and FVKESK. According to the study, TCR beta libraries were built with iRepertoire HTBI primers and CDR3-region Arm-PCR. TCRdb called the multiplex PCR reads again in MiXCR, with one record for every CDR3 protein. This table holds under 450,000 distinct CDR3 sequences, approximately 25% found once.

The receptor was isolated from a woman aged 35 to 49 with Graves disease. This chain links TRBV14 with TRBJ2-3; D is perhaps TRBD1 or TRBD2 (5 bases each). This specimen was peripheral blood mononuclear cells (PBMCs), taken when the disease was refractory, from a patient treated with antithyroid drugs. CDR3 loop: CASSQDNWGKTQYF. Here the CDR3 DNA reads TGTGCCAGCAGCCAAGATAATTGGGGGAAAACGCAGTATTTT. The full variable domain, rest sourced from reference TRBV14 and TRBJ2-3, is EAGVTQFPSHSVIEKGQTVTLRCDPISGHDNLYWYRRVMGKEIKFLLHFVKESKQDESGMPNNRFLAERTGGTYSTLKVQPAELEDSGVYFCASSQDNWGKTQYFGPGTRLTVL.